This TCR beta chain was identified in a study of a mutant IDH1 vaccine in newly diagnosed glioma. Study-wide background: Vaccines were first given 4-6 weeks after radiotherapy alone, or with temozolomide cycles. Study conclusions and caveats: Patients showed vaccine-induced immune responses at a rate of 80% to 95%.

Method: immunoSEQ multiplex PCR; TCRdb's copy keeps in-frame clones and lacks some. The sample consists of some 60,000 clones, 84% of them appearing once. The time point was: week 11, during vaccination. Mutant IDH1 20-mer peptide, at 300 ug, made up each vaccine dose, with topical imiquimod. Donors harbored newly found WHO grade 3 or 4 IDH1-mutant, ATRX-lost astrocytomas. This CDR3 spans 15 amino acids. Germline V gives CDR1 SGHVS, CDR2 FQNEAQ. V was shortened by 3 bases and J by 1 base, with 13 bases between the two germline ends. Points on this clone: Its antigen is unidentified.

The chain combines TRBV7-8 with TRBJ2-7, with D possibly being TRBD2 (5 bases). This specimen consisted of PBMCs, obtained from a glioma patient whose treatment included an IDH1 peptide vaccine. The receptor was isolated from a man aged 30-40 years with glioma. CDR3 protein: CASSLRRGLSYEQYF. The CDR3 DNA reads TGTGCCAGCAGCTTGCGACGGGGTCTATCCTACGAGCAGTACTTC. Full variable domain (remainder filled in from reference TRBV7-8 and TRBJ2-7): GAGVSQSPRYKVAKRGQDVALRCDPISGHVSLFWYQQALGQGPEFLTYFQNEAQLDKSGLPSDRFFAERPEGSVSTLKIQRTQQEDSAVYLCASSLRRGLSYEQYFGPGTRLTVT.